This TCR beta chain was profiled in a study of OX40 agonist ivuxolimab in advanced cancers. The wider study: The dose-escalation group included hepatocellular carcinoma, melanoma, renal cell carcinoma and head and neck cancer. Three patients got partial responses; one had hepatocellular carcinoma and two had cutaneous melanoma. Study results and limitations: Low normalized clonal expansion also occurred in some nonresponding patients. Clones of CD4+ and CD8+ blood T cells grew by week 6 at doses of 0.1 to 3.0 mg/kg.

The method was immunoSEQ multiplex PCR; TCRdb's version includes in-frame clones alone and lacks a portion of them. Among about 68,000 clones listed, about 89% were seen once. With respect to this clone: What it binds is unknown.

This material consisted of CD4+ or CD8+ T cells sorted from blood, taken in a trial of the OX40 agonist ivuxolimab. This clonotype was obtained from an adult with an advanced solid tumor such as melanoma, head and neck, liver or kidney cancer.

CDR3 coding DNA: TGTGCCAGTAGTATAGGAGTTGCTGATCAGCCCCAGCATTTT. It translates to CASSIGVADQPQHF. The rearrangement uses TRBV19 and TRBJ1-5; D unclear. The V gene's germline CDR1 is LNHDA and CDR2 SQIVND (reference sequence). This CDR3 is 14 amino acids long. Trimming cost V 1 base and J 5 bases, with 9 bases left between them.